The text below deals with one T cell receptor (beta chain). The entry originates in a study of blood T cells in healthy people across ages. V lost 4 bases and J lost 4, with 13 bases in between. CDR1 is SNHLY and CDR2 is FYNNEI in the germline V gene. CDR3 length: 14 residues. With a J-beta primer mix and a sample-barcoded 5' primer, a second PCR ran 7 to 11 cycles. TCRdb reprocessed the 5' RACE reads with MiXCR, giving one entry per CDR3 protein. The data contain 600,000 or so distinct CDR3 sequences, around 50% of them seen just once; the ten biggest clones take up about 26%. This receptor was obtained from an elderly man in good health. The V call is TRBV2, the J call TRBJ1-2; D is perhaps TRBD1 (5 bases). Specimen: blood. The CDR3 DNA reads as TGTGCCAGCAGTGTTAGCCCCGGGGGCTATGGCTACACCTTC. It yields the protein CASSVSPGGYGYTF.